This TCR beta chain was identified in a study of tumor and adjacent non-tumor tissue in lung cancer. Findings and limits, study-wide: Significantly higher TCR diversity was found in tumor than normal lung.

The library came from three nested PCR rounds adapted from ARM-PCR protocols. TCRdb re-called the multiplex PCR reads through MiXCR, storing one row per CDR3 protein. The sample has 200,000 or so distinct CDR3 sequences, 70% to 75% seen once; the top ten hold approximately 26%. Germline V CDR1 and CDR2: DFQATT, SNEGSKA (reference sequence). CDR3 size: 14 residues. The template was RNA from unsorted bulk tissue. Remarks on this clonotype: The antigen remains undetermined. Relative to the germline gene, one junction end is altered; a read error may explain this.

V is TRBV20-1 and J is TRBJ1-1; perhaps TRBD1 as D (5 bases). The sequence was obtained from a man in his 60s with non-small cell lung cancer. The sample was lung tumor tissue. The CDR3 DNA is TGCTGTGCGACGCAGGGTGGCATGAACACTGAAGCTTTCTTT. Its translation: CCATQGGMNTEAFF.